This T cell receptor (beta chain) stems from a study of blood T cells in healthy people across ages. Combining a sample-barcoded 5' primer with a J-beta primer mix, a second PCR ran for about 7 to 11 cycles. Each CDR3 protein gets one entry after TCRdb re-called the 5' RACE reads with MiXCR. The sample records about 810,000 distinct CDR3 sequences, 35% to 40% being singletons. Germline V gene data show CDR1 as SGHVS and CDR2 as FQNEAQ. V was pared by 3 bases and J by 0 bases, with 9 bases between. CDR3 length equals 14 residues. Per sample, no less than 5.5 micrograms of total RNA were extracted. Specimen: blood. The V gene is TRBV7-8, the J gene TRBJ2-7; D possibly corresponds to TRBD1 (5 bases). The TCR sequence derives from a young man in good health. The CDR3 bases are TGTGCCAGCAGCTTGTTTGGGGCCTCCTACGAGCAGTACTTC. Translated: CASSLFGASYEQYF.